The T cell receptor (beta chain) under discussion was sequenced for a study of monozygotic twins with inflammatory bowel disease. Germline values: CDR1 LNHDA, CDR2 SQIVND (reference sequence). The CDR3 length is 14 residues. Note on this clonotype: Its antigen is unidentified.

Broader study findings: Immunosuppressive treatments differing between patients may have added repertoire variability. A distinction between different T cell subtypes was not possible.

Per sample, reverse transcription was split into eight reactions. TCRdb reprocessed the 5' RACE reads and reports one entry per CDR3 protein, with no DNA. In total, the table holds some 450,000 distinct CDR3 sequences. The chain uses TRBV19 and TRBJ1-4; the D call of TRBD1 rests on TCRdb alone, since no DNA is present to check it. The specimen sequenced was blood. This clonotype was obtained from a human donor with ulcerative colitis or Crohn's disease, or a healthy co-twin of an affected twin (not recorded which). This CDR3 reads CASTLRGSNEKLFF.